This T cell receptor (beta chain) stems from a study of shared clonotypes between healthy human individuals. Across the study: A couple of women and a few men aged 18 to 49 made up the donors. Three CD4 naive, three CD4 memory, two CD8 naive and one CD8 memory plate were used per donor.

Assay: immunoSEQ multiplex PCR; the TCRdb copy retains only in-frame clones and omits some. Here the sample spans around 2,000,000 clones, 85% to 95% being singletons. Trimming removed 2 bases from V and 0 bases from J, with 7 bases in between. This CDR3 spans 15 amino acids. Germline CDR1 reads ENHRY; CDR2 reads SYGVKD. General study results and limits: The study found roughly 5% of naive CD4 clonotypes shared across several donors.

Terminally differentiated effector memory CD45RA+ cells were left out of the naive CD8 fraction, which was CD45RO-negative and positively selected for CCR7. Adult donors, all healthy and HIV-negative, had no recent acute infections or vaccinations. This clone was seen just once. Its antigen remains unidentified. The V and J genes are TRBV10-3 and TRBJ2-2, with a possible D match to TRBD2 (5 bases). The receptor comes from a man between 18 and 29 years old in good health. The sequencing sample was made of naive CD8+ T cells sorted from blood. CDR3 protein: CAISELSANTGELFF. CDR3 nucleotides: TGTGCCATCAGTGAGCTTAGCGCGAACACCGGGGAGCTGTTTTTT.